Following are 27 T cell receptor beta chains from one sample sequenced in a study of blood T cell repertoires in COVID-19. Sequencing used immunoSEQ multiplex PCR; TCRdb keeps in-frame clones, though not all of them. The sample lists a few hundred thousand clones; 80% to 90% were seen once. Sequencing was done on a sample of PBMCs or T cells enriched from blood (not recorded which). The receptors originated from a man aged 25 to 40 who had recovered from COVID-19.

A few counts support this clone. The rearrangement uses TRBV7-9 and TRBJ1-5; D possibly corresponds to TRBD1 (5 bases). The CDR3 consists of 11 residues. With 10 bases removed from V and 4 bases from J, the gap between germline ends came to 8 bases. The V gene's germline CDR1 is SEHNR and CDR2 FQNEAQ (reference sequence). In DNA, the CDR3 is TGTGCCACCGGGGGGAATCAGCCCCAGCATTTT. It yields the protein CATGGNQPQHF.

This chain connects TRBV6-2 or TRBV6-3 to TRBJ2-2; TRBD2 matches 7 bases. V dropped 0 bases and J dropped 5; count of bases not matched to a gene: 9. The CDR3 runs to 17 residues. Germline V CDR1 and CDR2: MNHEY, SVGEGT. The CDR3 loop is CASSYSRSGIMTGELFF. The CDR3, as DNA: TGTGCCAGCAGTTACTCGCGGAGCGGGATTATGACCGGGGAGCTGTTTTTT.

This clone was observed a handful of times. The rearrangement uses TRBV27 and TRBJ1-2, with D unresolved. The CDR3 is made up of 16 amino acids. Germline V CDR1 and CDR2: MNHEY, SMNVEV (reference sequence). Trimming pared 3 bases from V and 0 bases from J, leaving 14 bases between. This chain's CDR3 is CASSFRGGRANYGYTF. The CDR3 DNA follows: TGTGCCAGCAGTTTCCGTGGAGGACGGGCTAACTATGGCTACACCTTC.

This chain joins TRBV4-1 and TRBJ2-3; D is possibly TRBD2 (6 bases). CDR1 is MGHRA and CDR2 is YSYEKL in the germline V gene. The CDR3 extends over 15 amino acids. V lost 7 bases to trimming and J lost 5 bases, with 19 bases between them. Written as DNA, the CDR3 is TGCGCCAGCACTGGGCGGGCGGCAGCGGGAGATACGCAGTATTTT. It encodes CASTGRAAAGDTQYF.

Regarding this clone: Other DNA sequences in the sample encode the same CDR3. The chain carries TRBV5-1 and TRBJ2-6; D unclear. Trimming removed 0 bases at V and 0 bases at J, with 4 bases between. CDR3 size: 15 residues. The germline CDR1 and CDR2 sequences are SGHRS and YFSETQ. CDR3 nucleotides: TGCGCCAGCAGCTTGGACGGCTCTGGGGCCAACGTCCTGACTTTC. It specifies CASSLDGSGANVLTF.

This clone was observed a few times. The chain recombines TRBV7-9 with TRBJ2-7; possible D gene TRBD2, 6 bases. The ends were cut back, 1 base at V and 7 bases at J, with 20 bases in the middle. In germline, CDR1 is SEHNR, CDR2 FQNEAQ (reference sequence). This CDR3 comprises 16 residues. This CDR3 is CASSLGTGTSLAEQYF. For the CDR3, the DNA is TGTGCCAGCAGCTTAGGAACCGGGACTTCACTCGCTGAGCAGTACTTC.

V gene TRBV6-5 combines with J gene TRBJ1-2; D possibly corresponds to TRBD1 (5 bases). Germline-derived CDR1 and CDR2 are MNHEY and SVGAGI. This CDR3 spans 15 amino acids. With 10 bases removed from V and 1 base from J, the gap between germline ends came to 19 bases. CDR3 DNA: TGTGCCAACCAGCCTGACAGACCCAATAACTATGGCTACACCTTC. Protein sequence: CANQPDRPNNYGYTF.

This sequence joins TRBV9 and TRBJ2-3; 8 positions agree with TRBD2. The CDR3 extends over 16 amino acids. Germline V lookup: CDR1 SGDLS, CDR2 YYNGEE. J lost 2 bases, V lost 1 base, and 6 bases had no gene match. CDR3 sequence reads: CASSVLSGGPTDTQYF. CDR3 nucleotides: TGTGCCAGCAGCGTACTGAGCGGGGGTCCCACAGATACGCAGTATTTT. Full variable domain (outside the CDR3, taken from reference TRBV9 and TRBJ2-3): DSGVTQTPKHLITATGQRVTLRCSPRSGDLSVYWYQQSLDQGLQFLIQYYNGEERAKGNILERFSAQQFPDLHSELNLSSLELGDSALYFCASSVLSGGPTDTQYFGPGTRLTVL.

This clone was picked up a small number of times. This chain links TRBV6-5 with TRBJ2-7, with 7 bases identical to TRBD2. Germline CDR1 reads MNHEY; CDR2 reads SVGAGI. CDR3 size: 16 residues. J was trimmed by 4 bases and V by 0 bases; bases with no gene match: 9. CDR3 in DNA: TGTGCCAGCAGTTACTCCTACCCCGGGACTAATTACGAGCAGTACTTC. Translating it yields CASSYSYPGTNYEQYF.

The rearrangement links TRBV6-5 to TRBJ2-7; 8 bases are shared with TRBD1. The CDR3 runs 15 residues. After removal of 1 base from V and 1 base from J, the junction contained 3 bases not matched to a gene. Germline CDR1 reads MNHEY; CDR2 reads SVGAGI. CDR3 amino acids: CASSYYRGSSYEQYF. The CDR3 DNA reads TGTGCCAGCAGTTACTACAGGGGGTCATCCTACGAGCAGTACTTC.

The DNA for the CDR3 is TGTGCCAGCAGCCAACCGGGGGGCGGGAACACTGAAGCTTTCTTT. Translation gives CASSQPGGGNTEAFF. The rearrangement links TRBV16 to TRBJ1-1, with D tentatively TRBD1 (6 bases). V shed 2 bases and J shed 1 base, with 11 bases lying between them. This CDR3 is 15 amino acids long. The germline CDR1 and CDR2 sequences are KGHSY and FQNENV.

V and J are TRBV28 and TRBJ1-5; D might be TRBD1 (6 bases). Germline values: CDR1 MDHEN, CDR2 SYDVKM. The ends were cut back, 4 bases at V and 4 bases at J, with 8 bases in the middle. This CDR3 region has 13 residues. The CDR3: CASSSQGNQPQHF. The CDR3 region has the DNA TGTGCCAGCAGTTCGCAGGGGAATCAGCCCCAGCATTTT.

The chain uses TRBV2 and TRBJ2-2; TRBD2 aligns across 8 bases. Germline CDR1 and CDR2: SNHLY and FYNNEI. Trimming cost V 1 base and J 6 bases; bases outside gene matches: 7. The CDR3 consists of 16 residues. CDR3: CASSEGGLAGSGELFF. In DNA form, the CDR3 reads TGTGCCAGCAGTGAAGGGGGCCTAGCGGGCTCCGGGGAGCTGTTTTTT.

This sequence joins TRBV27 and TRBJ2-7; 9 nucleotides match TRBD1. The CDR3 runs 15 residues. CDR1 is MNHEY, CDR2 SMNVEV, per germline (reference sequence). J lost 2 bases, V lost 5 bases, and 7 bases had no gene match. The chain's CDR3 is CASSQNRGRTYEQYF. The CDR3 DNA reads as TGTGCCAGCAGTCAAAACAGGGGGCGAACCTACGAGCAGTACTTC.

The V gene is TRBV5-4, the J gene TRBJ1-6; possibly TRBD1 for D (6 bases). The CDR3 spans 15 residues. Germline V gene sequence: CDR1 SGHNT, CDR2 YYREEE (reference sequence). V dropped 0 bases and J dropped 8 bases, with 12 bases sitting between them. The CDR3 spells CASSLDTGWHSPLHF. CDR3 bases: TGTGCCAGCAGCTTGGACACAGGGTGGCATTCACCCCTCCACTTT.

This chain links TRBV9 with TRBJ2-3; perhaps TRBD1 as D (6 bases). There are 15 residues in the CDR3. Trimming left V 0 bases short and J 6 bases short, with 14 bases between. CDR1 and CDR2 (germline): SGDLS, YYNGEE. The CDR3 loop is CASSVAGTPKDTQYF. CDR3 DNA sequence: TGTGCCAGCAGCGTAGCTGGGACACCCAAGGATACGCAGTATTTT.

Written as DNA, the CDR3 is TGCGCCAGCAGCCAAAGCATACAGGGGGAGCAGTTCTTC. It codes for CASSQSIQGEQFF. The chain has TRBV4-1 and TRBJ2-1; 7 bases fit TRBD1. Germline CDR1 and CDR2: MGHRA and YSYEKL. J lost 10 bases, V lost 2 bases, and 5 bases had no gene match. The CDR3 is 13 residues long.

The chain couples TRBV19 to TRBJ1-2; TRBD1 matches at 8 bases. The trim removed 6 bases at V and 4 bases at J, leaving 4 bases unmatched. CDR3 length equals 13 residues. From germline, CDR1 is LNHDA and CDR2 SQIVND (reference sequence). For the CDR3, the DNA is TGTGCCAGTAGGTCACAGGGGGGCTATGGCTACACCTTC. It is translated as CASRSQGGYGYTF.

The chain is built from TRBV25-1 and TRBJ2-2, with D uncertain. CDR3 size: 12 residues. The V gene's germline CDR1 is MGHDK and CDR2 SYGVNS. Trimming took off 7 bases at V and 7 bases at J, with 10 bases between the two ends. CDR3 protein: CASMWQRGELFF. The DNA of the CDR3 is TGTGCCAGCATGTGGCAGCGCGGGGAGCTGTTTTTT.

The chain uses TRBV10-2 and TRBJ1-5; the D is unclear. The CDR3 runs to 12 residues. Germline lookup yields CDR1 WSHSY and CDR2 SAAADI. V was clipped by 5 bases and J by 7 bases, with 9 bases between them. The DNA for the CDR3 is TGCGCCAGCAGTAGGAGGCGACAGCCCCAGCATTTT. Protein product: CASSRRRQPQHF.

The genes are TRBV7-3 and TRBJ2-1; 8 bases match TRBD2. The CDR3 length is 15 residues. The V gene end was trimmed by 8 bases and the J gene end by 4 bases; junction bases not matched to a gene: 10. Germline-derived CDR1 and CDR2 are SGHTA and FQGTGA. CDR3 DNA sequence: TGTGCCAGCGCCCGGGTTAGCGGGGAGTACAATGAGCAGTTCTTC. It translates to CASARVSGEYNEQFF.

This chain uses TRBV28 with TRBJ1-3; no clear D. CDR1 is MDHEN, CDR2 SYDVKM, per germline. This CDR3 is built from 11 residues. The V end was cut by 4 bases, the J end by 4 bases, with 2 bases between. The CDR3 spells CASSSGNTIYF. The CDR3, as DNA: TGTGCCAGCAGTTCGGGAAACACCATATATTTT.

The chain links TRBV6-5 to TRBJ2-7; 7 positions agree with TRBD2. The CDR3 loop spans 15 amino acids. Germline V lookup: CDR1 MNHEY, CDR2 SVGAGI. Trimming removed 5 bases from V and 2 bases from J; junction bases left unmatched: 9. The CDR3 DNA reads TGTGCCAGCAGTCCAAGACCGGGACTAACCTACGAGCAGTACTTC. Protein sequence: CASSPRPGLTYEQYF.

The CDR3 protein is CASSLWGQGEETQYF. CDR3 DNA: TGTGCCAGCAGCTTATGGGGACAGGGGGAAGAGACCCAGTACTTC. The rearrangement joins TRBV7-9 to TRBJ2-5; TRBD1 matches 11 bases. Germline values: CDR1 SEHNR, CDR2 FQNEAQ (reference sequence). V gave up 2 bases and J gave up 3 bases; unmatched junction bases: 2. CDR3 length equals 15 residues.

The chain carries TRBV6-6 and TRBJ1-2; D is undetermined. Germline CDR1 is MNHNY and CDR2 is SVGAGI (reference sequence). V lost 4 bases, J lost 2 bases, and 8 bases lay in between. There are 13 residues in the CDR3. The chain's CDR3 is CASSSSENYGYTF. The CDR3 region has the DNA TGTGCCAGCAGTTCCAGTGAAAACTATGGCTACACCTTC.

The rearrangement uses TRBV9 and TRBJ2-5, with 9 bases fitting TRBD1. This CDR3 contains 15 residues. The trim removed 0 bases at V and 3 bases at J, leaving 3 bases unmatched. Germline loops: CDR1 SGDLS, CDR2 YYNGEE. The CDR3 protein is CASSVVGQGKETQYF. CDR3 in DNA: TGTGCCAGCAGCGTAGTAGGACAGGGGAAAGAGACCCAGTACTTC. The variable domain in full, completed from reference TRBV9 and TRBJ2-5, reads DSGVTQTPKHLITATGQRVTLRCSPRSGDLSVYWYQQSLDQGLQFLIQYYNGEERAKGNILERFSAQQFPDLHSELNLSSLELGDSALYFCASSVVGQGKETQYFGPGTRLLVL.

The chain employs TRBV2 and TRBJ2-5, with D perhaps TRBD1 (6 bases). This CDR3 comprises 13 residues. Germline lookup yields CDR1 SNHLY and CDR2 FYNNEI. V was trimmed by 7 bases and J by 0 bases, leaving 9 bases between them. The CDR3 DNA reads TGTGCCAGCAAGGGGACAAACCAAGAGACCCAGTACTTC. Its translation is CASKGTNQETQYF.